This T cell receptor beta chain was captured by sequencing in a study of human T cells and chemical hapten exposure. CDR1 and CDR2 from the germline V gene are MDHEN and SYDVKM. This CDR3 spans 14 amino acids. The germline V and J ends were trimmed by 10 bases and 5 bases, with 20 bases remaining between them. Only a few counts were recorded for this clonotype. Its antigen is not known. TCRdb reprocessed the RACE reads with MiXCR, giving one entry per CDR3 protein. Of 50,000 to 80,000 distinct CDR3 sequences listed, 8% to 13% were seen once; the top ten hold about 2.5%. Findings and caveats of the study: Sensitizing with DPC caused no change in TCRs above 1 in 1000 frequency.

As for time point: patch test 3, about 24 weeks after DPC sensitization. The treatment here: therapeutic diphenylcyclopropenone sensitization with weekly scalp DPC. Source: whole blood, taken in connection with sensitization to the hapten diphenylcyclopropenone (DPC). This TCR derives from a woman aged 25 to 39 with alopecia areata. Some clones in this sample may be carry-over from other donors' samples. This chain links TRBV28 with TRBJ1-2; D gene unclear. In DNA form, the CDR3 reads TGTGCCATTCCGGGCCCCGTACTGGGGTATGGCTACACCTTC. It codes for CAIPGPVLGYGYTF.